The 17 T cell receptor beta chains below come from one sample, sequenced in a study of identifying expanded T cells in peripheral blood. Generated by immunoSEQ multiplex PCR, the TCRdb table keeps only in-frame clones and is missing some. This sample has some 78,000 clones, with about 88% found just once. Sample: blood. The receptors here all came from a person between 18 and 75 years old in good health.

A single count supports this clone. The chain joins TRBV6-5 to TRBJ1-1; TRBD1 aligns across 9 bases. This CDR3 comprises 15 residues. V trimming: 6 bases; J trimming: 4 bases; junction bases outside the gene matches: 9. CDR1 MNHEY and CDR2 SVGAGI come from the germline V gene. The CDR3 bases are TGTGCCAGCAGACTTACACAGGGGGCAAGCACTGAAGCTTTCTTT. Residues: CASRLTQGASTEAFF.

The gene calls are TRBV27 and TRBJ2-1, with 9 bases aligning to TRBD1. J gave up 1 base and V 3 bases, and 19 bases lay outside the gene matches. The CDR3 loop spans 21 amino acids. CDR1 and CDR2 from the germline V gene are MNHEY and SMNVEV (reference sequence). CDR3 DNA sequence: TGTGCCAGCAGTTTGCAACCGGGACAGGGAGACCTAGGGGGGTCCTACAATGAGCAGTTCTTC. Its protein is CASSLQPGQGDLGGSYNEQFF.

This clone was picked up a small number of times. The chain employs TRBV21-1 and TRBJ1-6. TRBV21-1 is a pseudogene locus. The CDR3 runs 8 residues. CDR3 amino acids: CASIGGVF. Written as DNA, the CDR3 is TGTGCCAGCATCGGTGGGGTTTTT.

The CDR3 loop reads CASSQDLRERTNSPLHF. The CDR3, as DNA: TGCGCCAGCAGCCAAGATCTTCGGGAAAGAACAAATTCACCCCTCCACTTT. The chain has TRBV4-3 and TRBJ1-6; D is ambiguous. V lost 0 bases to trimming and J lost 7 bases, with 16 bases between them. The CDR3 length is 17 residues. From germline, CDR1 is LGHNA and CDR2 YSLEER.

J is TRBJ1-1 and V is TRBV29-1; perhaps TRBD1 as D (5 bases). The germline CDR1 and CDR2 sequences are SQVTM and ANQGSEA. The CDR3 is 14 amino acids. The germline V and J ends were trimmed by 6 bases and 1 base, with 15 bases remaining between them. The CDR3 here is CSVGAGRGNTEAFF. Here the CDR3 DNA reads TGCAGCGTCGGAGCGGGGCGGGGGAACACTGAAGCTTTCTTT.

The V and J genes are TRBV7-8 and TRBJ2-1; no clear D. CDR1 is SGHVS, CDR2 FQNEAQ, per germline. Trimming removed 5 bases from V and 5 bases from J, with 13 bases in between. The CDR3 spans 14 residues. DNA of the CDR3: TGTGCCAGCAGCCTCCTATACACCGACAATGAGCAGTTCTTC. It yields the protein CASSLLYTDNEQFF. Supplemented by reference TRBV7-8 and TRBJ2-1, the full variable domain reads GAGVSQSPRYKVAKRGQDVALRCDPISGHVSLFWYQQALGQGPEFLTYFQNEAQLDKSGLPSDRFFAERPEGSVSTLKIQRTQQEDSAVYLCASSLLYTDNEQFFGPGTRLTVL.

The chain employs TRBV4-3 and TRBJ2-6, with a weak D call TRBD2 (5 bases). Germline V gene lookup returns CDR1 LGHNA and CDR2 YSLEER. The length of the CDR3 is 16 residues. The V end was cut by 0 bases, the J end by 0 bases, with 6 bases between. DNA of the CDR3: TGCGCCAGCAGCCAAGAAGGGAGCTCTGGGGCCAACGTCCTGACTTTC. It specifies CASSQEGSSGANVLTF.

As DNA, the CDR3 is TGTGCCAGCACCAATACCGGGGAGCTGTTTTTT. It is translated as CASTNTGELFF. This chain uses TRBV7-2 with TRBJ2-2, with no clear D. Looked up from germline, CDR1 is SGHTA and CDR2 is FQGNSA. V lost 7 bases, J lost 5 bases, and 5 bases lay in between. This CDR3 is 11 amino acids long.

This rearrangement joins TRBV11-2 to TRBJ2-7; D uncertain. The CDR3 is 12 residues long. The germline V and J ends were trimmed by 2 bases and 3 bases, with 5 bases remaining between them. Germline values: CDR1 SGHAT, CDR2 FQNNGV. The CDR3, as DNA: TGTGCCAGCAGCTTAAATCGCTACGAGCAGTACTTC. It encodes CASSLNRYEQYF.

The chain couples TRBV2 to TRBJ1-5; TRBD1 matches at 10 bases. Germline values: CDR1 SNHLY, CDR2 FYNNEI. The CDR3 extends over 13 amino acids. V was clipped by 6 bases and J by 7 bases; unmatched bases: 3. The CDR3 region has the DNA TGTGCCAGCAGGGGGACAGGGGACCAGCCCCAGCATTTT. Its translation is CASRGTGDQPQHF.

In this sample, this clone turned up a few times. The chain combines TRBV5-1 with TRBJ1-5, with a possible D match to TRBD1 (5 bases). The CDR3 is 15 amino acids. With 4 bases removed from V and 0 bases from J, the gap between germline ends came to 11 bases. Looked up from germline, CDR1 is SGHRS and CDR2 is YFSETQ. CDR3 sequence reads: CASSPGPNSNQPQHF. The CDR3 DNA reads TGCGCCAGCAGCCCGGGGCCTAATAGCAATCAGCCCCAGCATTTT.

This chain connects TRBV6-1 to TRBJ2-3; 8 bases agree with TRBD2. The length of the CDR3 is 15 residues. Germline assignment: CDR1 MNHNS and CDR2 SASEGT. J gave up 3 bases and V 1 base, and 3 bases lay outside the gene matches. Written as DNA, the CDR3 is TGTGCCAGCAGTGAAGAACTAGCGGTAACAGATACGCAGTATTTT. This encodes CASSEELAVTDTQYF.

In DNA, the CDR3 is TGTGCCATCAGTGACCCTACGGCGGATACGCAGTATTTT. It encodes CAISDPTADTQYF. The rearrangement links TRBV10-3 to TRBJ2-3, with no clear D. CDR1 is ENHRY and CDR2 is SYGVKD in the germline V gene. V was cut by 3 bases and J by 6 bases, with 10 bases left in between. The CDR3 length is 13 residues.

The rearrangement uses TRBV9 and TRBJ2-1, with a weak D call TRBD2 (5 bases). The CDR3 runs 14 residues. Germline V gene sequence: CDR1 SGDLS, CDR2 YYNGEE. V lost 3 bases to trimming and J lost 0 bases, with 7 bases between them. CDR3: CASSDGSSYNEQFF. CDR3 DNA: TGTGCCAGCAGCGATGGGAGCTCCTACAATGAGCAGTTCTTC.

The J gene is TRBJ2-7, the V gene TRBV5-5; a weak D match, TRBD1 (6 bases). V gave up 2 bases and J gave up 6 bases, with 15 bases separating them. The CDR3 consists of 14 residues. Germline CDR1 SGHKS, CDR2 YYEKEE (reference sequence). CDR3 DNA: TGTGCCAGCAGCTTACAGGGTTGGGGTTCCGAGCAGTACTTC. It specifies CASSLQGWGSEQYF.

The gene calls are TRBV6-5 and TRBJ1-5; D is uncertain. The CDR3 extends over 14 amino acids. V lost 5 bases and J lost 3, with 11 bases in between. Germline CDR1 reads MNHEY; CDR2 reads SVGAGI. The CDR3 reads CASSDQWYNQPQHF. CDR3 bases: TGTGCCAGCAGTGACCAGTGGTACAATCAGCCCCAGCATTTT.

This clone was seen just once. The chain is built from TRBV7-2 and TRBJ2-3; D might be TRBD1 (6 bases). Germline V gives CDR1 SGHTA, CDR2 FQGNSA. Trimming pared 4 bases from V and 9 bases from J, leaving 17 bases between. There are 14 residues in the CDR3. The CDR3 nucleotides are TGTGCCAGCAGCTCACAATACCAGGGGTACACGCAGTATTTT. Encoded protein: CASSSQYQGYTQYF.